These 32 T cell receptor beta chains came from one sample sequenced in a study of cytomegalovirus exposure and HLA in healthy donors. Clones were sequenced by immunoSEQ multiplex PCR, and TCRdb holds only the in-frame ones, with some missing. This table holds approximately 60,000 clones, 85% to 95% found once. Sequencing used PBMCs. These receptors were taken from a woman between 18 and 29 years old in good health and CMV-seronegative.

V is TRBV2 and J is TRBJ1-1; D call uncertain. The CDR3 is 15 residues long. CDR1 and CDR2 from the germline V gene are SNHLY and FYNNEI. Trimming took off 3 bases at V and 2 bases at J, with 13 bases between the two ends. In DNA, the CDR3 is TGTGCCAGCAGTGATTCCACGGGGTCAAACACTGAAGCTTTCTTT. The encoded protein is CASSDSTGSNTEAFF.

This chain connects TRBV4-1 to TRBJ1-1, with D uncertain. This CDR3 has 16 residues. Germline CDR1 MGHRA, CDR2 YSYEKL. V lost 2 bases and J 6 bases, leaving 19 bases between the germline ends. CDR3 in DNA: TGCGCCAGCAGCCAACTTCCCCCATCAAGTGAGTCTGAAGCTTTCTTT. Protein: CASSQLPPSSESEAFF.

The chain links TRBV7-9 to TRBJ1-1; 8 bases line up with TRBD1. The CDR3 loop spans 16 amino acids. The germline V gene has CDR1 SEHNR and CDR2 FQNEAQ (reference sequence). V lost 6 bases to trimming and J lost 1 base; unmatched junction nucleotides: 10. The CDR3 loop is CASSPVPGQENTEAFF. In DNA, the CDR3 is TGTGCCAGCAGTCCCGTACCGGGACAGGAGAACACTGAAGCTTTCTTT. Variable domain in full (rest from reference TRBV7-9 and TRBJ1-1): DTGVSQNPRHKITKRGQNVTFRCDPISEHNRLYWYRQTLGQGPEFLTYFQNEAQLEKSRLLSDRFSAERPKGSFSTLEIQRTEQGDSAMYLCASSPVPGQENTEAFFGQGTRLTVV.

The chain joins TRBV2 to TRBJ2-7, with 9 bases aligning to TRBD1. The germline V gene encodes CDR1 SNHLY and CDR2 FYNNEI. The CDR3 contains 15 residues. V was clipped by 4 bases and J by 5 bases; unmatched bases: 9. In DNA, the CDR3 is TGTGCCAGCAGTGTACTCACCGGGACAGGGAACGAGCAGTACTTC. This codes for CASSVLTGTGNEQYF.

This sequence joins TRBV5-1 and TRBJ1-2, with 9 positions matching TRBD1. In germline, CDR1 is SGHRS, CDR2 YFSETQ. V was pared by 3 bases and J by 2 bases, with 2 bases of the junction left unmatched. CDR3 length: 14 amino acids. CDR3: CASSWGTGNYGYTF. The DNA of the CDR3 is TGCGCCAGCAGCTGGGGGACAGGGAACTATGGCTACACCTTC. The complete variable domain, with remaining parts taken from reference TRBV5-1 and TRBJ1-2, reads KAGVTQTPRYLIKTRGQQVTLSCSPISGHRSVSWYQQTPGQGLQFLFEYFSETQRNKGNFPGRFSGRQFSNSRSEMNVSTLELGDSALYLCASSWGTGNYGYTFGSGTRLTVV.

The chain uses TRBV9 and TRBJ2-7, with 8 nucleotides matching TRBD2. The junction had 11 bases not matched to a gene; V was cut back by 0 bases and J by 0 bases. The germline V gene encodes CDR1 SGDLS and CDR2 YYNGEE. There are 18 residues in the CDR3. CDR3 in amino acids: CASSVGASGHSTSYEQYF. Here the CDR3 DNA reads TGTGCCAGCAGCGTAGGGGCTAGCGGGCACTCCACCTCCTACGAGCAGTACTTC.

The rearrangement joins TRBV28 to TRBJ2-5; tentative D call: TRBD2 (6 bases). The V end was cut by 8 bases, the J end by 5 bases, with 18 bases between. Germline assignment: CDR1 MDHEN and CDR2 SYDVKM. The CDR3 totals 14 residues. The CDR3 is CASAPEGRSETQYF. CDR3 coding DNA: TGTGCCAGCGCCCCGGAGGGGCGCAGTGAGACCCAGTACTTC.

The V and J genes are TRBV7-2 and TRBJ2-5; maybe TRBD1 (5 bases). In germline, CDR1 is SGHTA, CDR2 FQGNSA. This CDR3 region has 13 residues. V gave up 3 bases and J gave up 4 bases, with 9 bases separating them. CDR3 DNA: TGTGCCAGCAGCTTGGGGCCGGGAGAGACCCAGTACTTC. The encoded protein is CASSLGPGETQYF.

The chain employs TRBV27 and TRBJ1-2, with 7 bases fitting TRBD1. This CDR3 is built from 15 residues. Germline loops: CDR1 MNHEY, CDR2 SMNVEV (reference sequence). The V segment lost 6 bases and the J segment 4 bases; nucleotides outside the gene matches: 11. CDR3 loop: CASSLRARGAYGYTF. DNA for the CDR3: TGTGCCAGCAGCTTGCGGGCCAGGGGGGCCTATGGCTACACCTTC.

The chain carries TRBV19 and TRBJ1-5; 8 bases fit TRBD1. Unmatched junction bases numbered 4, after V lost 5 bases and J lost 7 bases. CDR1 and CDR2 (germline): LNHDA, SQIVND (reference sequence). This CDR3 contains 13 residues. The CDR3 loop is CASSGQGGQPQHF. The CDR3, as DNA: TGTGCCAGTAGTGGACAGGGCGGACAGCCCCAGCATTTT.

The V and J genes are TRBV11-3 and TRBJ1-1; possible D gene TRBD1, 6 bases. V was shortened by 9 bases and J by 3 bases, with 11 bases between the two germline ends. There are 12 residues in the CDR3. Germline V gene lookup returns CDR1 SGHNT and CDR2 YENEEA. The CDR3 is CASGGTDTEAFF. In DNA, the CDR3 is TGTGCCAGTGGGGGCACAGACACTGAAGCTTTCTTT.

The chain has TRBV11-3 and TRBJ2-1; no clear D. Germline V gives CDR1 SGHNT, CDR2 YENEEA. Trimming removed 2 bases at V and 4 bases at J, with 6 bases between. The CDR3 contains 13 residues. The CDR3 bases are TGTGCCAGCAGCTTAAGAGGTTACAATGAGCAGTTCTTC. Its translation: CASSLRGYNEQFF. The variable domain in full, completed from reference TRBV11-3 and TRBJ2-1, reads EAGVVQSPRYKIIEKKQPVAFWCNPISGHNTLYWYLQNLGQGPELLIRYENEEAVDDSQLPKDRFSAERLKGVDSTLKIQPAELGDSAVYLCASSLRGYNEQFFGPGTRLTVL.

J is TRBJ2-5 and V is TRBV9; 7 bases match TRBD2. The CDR3 extends over 14 amino acids. V lost 4 bases and J lost 3; bases outside the gene matches: 6. Looked up from germline, CDR1 is SGDLS and CDR2 is YYNGEE. CDR3 protein: CASSSSGAKETQYF. The CDR3 DNA follows: TGTGCCAGCAGCTCAAGCGGGGCAAAAGAGACCCAGTACTTC. The whole variable domain, filled in from reference TRBV9 and TRBJ2-5, reads DSGVTQTPKHLITATGQRVTLRCSPRSGDLSVYWYQQSLDQGLQFLIQYYNGEERAKGNILERFSAQQFPDLHSELNLSSLELGDSALYFCASSSSGAKETQYFGPGTRLLVL.

The chain uses TRBV7-6 and TRBJ2-3, with D possibly being TRBD1 (5 bases). This CDR3 contains 17 residues. Trimming removed 2 bases from V and 2 bases from J, with 17 bases in between. In germline, CDR1 is SGHVS, CDR2 FNYEAQ. CDR3 protein: CASSLIGRTGYTDTQYF. The CDR3 DNA sequence: TGTGCCAGCAGCTTAATCGGACGAACAGGTTACACAGATACGCAGTATTTT.

The chain employs TRBV19 and TRBJ1-1; 7 nucleotides match TRBD1. The CDR3 sequence is 15 residues long. The junction had 3 bases not matched to a gene; V was cut back by 1 base and J by 1 base. Germline V gives CDR1 LNHDA, CDR2 SQIVND (reference sequence). In DNA form, the CDR3 reads TGTGCCAGTAGTATAGGGAACAGGGGGAACACTGAAGCTTTCTTT. Encoded protein: CASSIGNRGNTEAFF. Looking up the rest from reference TRBV19 and TRBJ1-1 gives the full variable domain: DGGITQSPKYLFRKEGQNVTLSCEQNLNHDAMYWYRQDPGQGLRLIYYSQIVNDFQKGDIAEGYSVSREKKESFPLTVTSAQKNPTAFYLCASSIGNRGNTEAFFGQGTRLTVV.

The chain carries TRBV5-6 and TRBJ2-7, with 12 bases identical to TRBD2. Per germline, CDR1 SGHDT and CDR2 YYEEEE. The CDR3 loop spans 16 amino acids. Unmatched junction bases numbered 5, after V lost 2 bases and J lost 2 bases. The CDR3 coding sequence is TGTGCCAGCAGCTTCACTAGCGGGGGGACTACCTACGAGCAGTACTTC. Translation gives CASSFTSGGTTYEQYF.

J is TRBJ2-6 and V is TRBV15; 8 bases are a match to TRBD1. Germline values: CDR1 LNHNV, CDR2 YYDKDF (reference sequence). The CDR3 covers 16 residues. V was clipped by 1 base and J by 1 base; unmatched bases: 0. CDR3 DNA: TGTGCCACCAGCAGAGGGACAGGGTCTGGGGCCAACGTCCTGACTTTC. This gives the protein CATSRGTGSGANVLTF.

The V call is TRBV5-1, the J call TRBJ2-7, with 9 bases fitting TRBD1. Germline CDR1 SGHRS, CDR2 YFSETQ. The CDR3 extends over 14 amino acids. V was clipped by 4 bases and J by 0 bases; unmatched bases: 2. CDR3 sequence: CASSLGQGSYEQYF. The CDR3 bases are TGCGCCAGCAGCCTGGGACAGGGCTCCTACGAGCAGTACTTC.

This chain uses TRBV28 with TRBJ2-7; maybe TRBD1 (7 bases). Germline V gene lookup returns CDR1 MDHEN and CDR2 SYDVKM. V was pared by 5 bases and J by 7 bases, with 24 bases between. The length of the CDR3 is 16 residues. The CDR3 loop reads CASSPVGGGGFGEQYV. DNA for the CDR3: TGTGCCAGCAGTCCAGTAGGAGGGGGCGGGTTTGGGGAGCAGTACGTC.

The chain links TRBV28 to TRBJ1-1, with TRBD1 identical over 7 bases. The V gene end was trimmed by 5 bases and the J gene end by 6 bases; junction bases not matched to a gene: 9. The CDR3 has 14 residues. CDR1 MDHEN and CDR2 SYDVKM come from the germline V gene. CDR3 protein: CASSRQGVGAEAFF. The CDR3 DNA reads as TGTGCCAGCAGTCGTCAGGGGGTAGGTGCTGAAGCTTTCTTT.

V gene TRBV2 combines with J gene TRBJ1-2; D remains unclear. V was shortened by 6 bases and J by 2 bases, with 10 bases between the two germline ends. Germline loops: CDR1 SNHLY, CDR2 FYNNEI. The CDR3 runs 13 residues. The CDR3 DNA sequence: TGTGCCAGCAGCCCATCCCAGAACTATGGCTACACCTTC. It yields the protein CASSPSQNYGYTF.

In DNA form, the CDR3 reads TGTGCCAGCTCACCCCTCGGCGGACTAGCATTCGATGAGCAGTTCTTC. It is translated as CASSPLGGLAFDEQFF. The chain employs TRBV18 and TRBJ2-1; 8 nucleotides line up with TRBD2. The germline CDR1 and CDR2 sequences are KGHSH and LQKENI. The CDR3 sequence is 16 residues long. J gave up 8 bases and V 3 bases, and 12 bases lay outside the gene matches.

The chain couples TRBV18 to TRBJ1-5; no clear D. The germline V gene encodes CDR1 KGHSH and CDR2 LQKENI. V dropped 3 bases and J dropped 1 base, with 10 bases sitting between them. The CDR3 covers 15 residues. The CDR3 bases are TGTGCCAGCTCACCGGGAGGGCAAAGCAATCAGCCCCAGCATTTT. Amino acids: CASSPGGQSNQPQHF.

This sequence joins TRBV14 and TRBJ2-5; TRBD1 aligns across 7 bases. Germline CDR1 is SGHDN and CDR2 is FVKESK. The V gene end was trimmed by 4 bases and the J gene end by 1 base; junction bases not matched to a gene: 6. The CDR3 is 15 residues long. This chain's CDR3 is CASSRTRDSQETQYF. As DNA, the CDR3 is TGTGCCAGCAGCCGGACCCGGGACAGCCAAGAGACCCAGTACTTC.

This chain links TRBV11-3 with TRBJ2-6; 7 bases are a match to TRBD2. The CDR3 consists of 17 residues. The germline V gene encodes CDR1 SGHNT and CDR2 YENEEA. Trimming took 4 bases from V and 3 from J; bases not matched to a gene: 9. CDR3 in DNA: TGTGCCAGCAGCTCATCGTCGACTAGCAGTGGGGCCAACGTCCTGACTTTC. It translates to CASSSSSTSSGANVLTF.

The chain couples TRBV4-2 to TRBJ2-7; 9 bases align to TRBD1. Germline V gene lookup returns CDR1 LGHNA and CDR2 YNFKEQ. V was clipped by 3 bases and J by 5 bases; unmatched bases: 5. The CDR3 length is 14 residues. CDR3 amino acids: CASSHGTGSDEQYF. CDR3 DNA: TGTGCCAGCAGCCACGGGACAGGGTCGGACGAGCAGTACTTC.

The chain combines TRBV29-1 with TRBJ2-2, with 13 bases aligning to TRBD2. Per germline, CDR1 SQVTM and CDR2 ANQGSEA. The CDR3 runs to 14 residues. Trimming cost V 6 bases and J 6 bases; bases outside gene matches: 4. The CDR3 sequence: CSVTSGRDAGELFF. The CDR3 nucleotides read TGCAGCGTAACTAGCGGGAGGGATGCCGGGGAGCTGTTTTTT.

The gene calls are TRBV10-3 and TRBJ2-3; a weak D match, TRBD2 (6 bases). The CDR3 is made up of 13 amino acids. The germline V and J ends were trimmed by 5 bases and 6 bases, with 12 bases remaining between them. Germline CDR1 is ENHRY and CDR2 is SYGVKD. The CDR3 loop reads CAISLLAADTQYF. The CDR3 DNA sequence: TGTGCCATCAGTCTACTAGCAGCGGATACGCAGTATTTT.

J is TRBJ1-3 and V is TRBV9, with 7 bases lining up with TRBD1. V gave up 0 bases and J gave up 2 bases; unmatched junction bases: 2. Germline CDR1 reads SGDLS; CDR2 reads YYNGEE. The CDR3 extends over 15 amino acids. The CDR3 region is CASSVGDSAGNTIYF. The CDR3 region has the DNA TGTGCCAGCAGCGTAGGGGACAGTGCTGGAAACACCATATATTTT.

This chain connects TRBV6-6 to TRBJ2-7; TRBD1 agrees at 8 bases. Trimming took 5 bases from V and 2 from J; bases not matched to a gene: 11. The V gene's germline CDR1 is MNHNY and CDR2 SVGAGI (reference sequence). The CDR3 covers 16 residues. The CDR3 loop reads CASSRGVSQGAYEQYF. The CDR3, as DNA: TGTGCCAGCAGTCGAGGGGTCTCACAGGGGGCCTACGAGCAGTACTTC.

The chain is built from TRBV7-2 and TRBJ2-5; possible D gene TRBD2, 7 bases. Trimming cost V 5 bases and J 4 bases, with 17 bases left between them. The CDR3 extends over 15 amino acids. Germline V gene data show CDR1 as SGHTA and CDR2 as FQGNSA. In DNA, the CDR3 is TGTGCCAGCAGCCCAATGGGGGGGCCCGGAGAGACCCAGTACTTC. Encoded protein: CASSPMGGPGETQYF.

The chain is built from TRBV5-1 and TRBJ2-1; 10 nucleotides align to TRBD2. The CDR3 sequence is 14 residues long. Germline assignment: CDR1 SGHRS and CDR2 YFSETQ. V trimming: 2 bases; J trimming: 7 bases; junction bases outside the gene matches: 3. The CDR3 DNA sequence: TGCGCCAGCAGCTTACTAGCGGGAACGAATGAGCAGTTCTTC. Translation: CASSLLAGTNEQFF.